This T cell receptor (beta chain) was captured by sequencing in a study of Graves' ophthalmopathy and Graves' hyperthyroidism. The study's findings and limits: The majority of expanded thyroid clonotypes above 0.001 frequency also occurred in blood.

The study enrolled ophthalmopathy donors with moderate-to-severe activity, CAS ≥3, NOSPECS ≥4 and duration under 3 months. Amplified TCR beta CDR3 regions were obtained using RNA transcripts as template. The authors performed first-round RT-PCR with HTBI primers and then a second-round multiplex PCR. TCRdb used MiXCR to reprocess the multiplex PCR reads, holding one entry per CDR3 protein. The profile shows 650,000 to 900,000 distinct CDR3 sequences, 40% of them singletons. This clonotype appeared a few times. Its antigen is undetermined. Germline V gene data show CDR1 as SNHLY and CDR2 as FYNNEI. This CDR3 has 12 amino acids. J gave up 9 bases and V 6 bases, and 4 bases lay outside the gene matches.

Material: peripheral blood. The chain carries TRBV2 and TRBJ1-2, with 10 nucleotides matching TRBD1. This receptor was obtained from an adult man with Graves' ophthalmopathy. CDR3 sequence (DNA): TGTGCCAGCAGCGACAGGGGGCAAAGCTACACCTTC. Translated, it gives CASSDRGQSYTF. Full variable domain (missing parts from reference TRBV2 and TRBJ1-2): EPEVTQTPSHQVTQMGQEVILRCVPISNHLYFYWYRQILGQKVEFLVSFYNNEISEKSEIFDDQFSVERPDGSNFTLKIRSTKLEDSAMYFCASSDRGQSYTFGSGTRLTVV.